Below are 6 T cell receptor beta chains sequenced from a single sample in a study of T-cell memory formation after mild COVID-19. Via MiXCR, TCRdb re-called the 5' RACE reads, giving one row per CDR3 protein. Among about 82,000 distinct CDR3 sequences listed, around 16% were seen once. The specimen sequenced was PBMCs or a T cell subset sorted from them (not recorded which). The receptors originated from a man between 18 and 35 years old who had mild COVID-19 (a few samples of this study predate the infection). Cell type and time point are not known.

This clonotype appeared a few times. The chain joins TRBV5-1 to TRBJ2-7; 7 nucleotides match TRBD1. Unmatched junction bases numbered 6, after V lost 0 bases and J lost 3 bases. In germline, CDR1 is SGHRS, CDR2 YFSETQ. The CDR3 length is 15 residues. CDR3: CASSLGQGLIYEQYV. CDR3 in DNA: TGCGCCAGCAGCTTGGGACAGGGCCTTATCTACGAGCAGTACGTC.

The sample holds a few counts of this clonotype. The rearrangement uses TRBV4-1 and TRBJ1-1, with TRBD1 matching 7 bases. The CDR3 has 14 residues. The V gene end was trimmed by 1 base and the J gene end by 6 bases; junction bases not matched to a gene: 5. Germline V gene data show CDR1 as MGHRA and CDR2 as YSYEKL. This CDR3 is CASSQGAGGSEAFF. CDR3 DNA: TGCGCCAGCAGCCAAGGTGCAGGGGGTTCTGAAGCTTTCTTT.

CDR3 sequence reads: CASRPILAGQKTQYF. In DNA form, the CDR3 reads TGCGCCAGCAGGCCGATTCTAGCGGGACAAAAGACCCAGTACTTC. This sequence joins TRBV4-1 and TRBJ2-5; 9 positions agree with TRBD2. V was clipped by 6 bases and J by 6 bases; unmatched bases: 11. The V gene's germline CDR1 is MGHRA and CDR2 YSYEKL. The length of the CDR3 is 15 residues.

In this sample, this clonotype turned up a few times. The chain links TRBV6-5 to TRBJ2-1; possible D gene TRBD1, 6 bases. CDR1 and CDR2 (germline): MNHEY, SVGAGI. Trimming pared 0 bases from V and 7 bases from J, leaving 13 bases between. CDR3 length equals 15 residues. CDR3 amino acids: CASSYSGARMNEQFF. CDR3 nucleotide sequence: TGTGCCAGCAGTTACTCGGGGGCCCGGATGAATGAGCAGTTCTTC.

This clonotype was recorded a few times. The chain is built from TRBV12-3 or TRBV12-4 and TRBJ1-5, with 10 bases identical to TRBD1. With V trimmed by 1 base and J by 3 bases, 3 bases remained unmatched. The CDR3 consists of 16 residues. CDR3 sequence (DNA): TGTGCCAGCAGTTTAGGGGACAGGGGTACCAATCAGCCCCAGCATTTT. Its protein product is CASSLGDRGTNQPQHF.

The rearrangement joins TRBV12-3 or TRBV12-4 to TRBJ2-5; D tentatively reads TRBD1 or TRBD2 (5 bases each). The CDR3 is made up of 12 amino acids. V was clipped by 6 bases and J by 5 bases, with 10 bases between them. The CDR3 loop is CASRGDWETQYF. The CDR3, as DNA: TGTGCCAGCAGGGGGGATTGGGAGACCCAGTACTTC.